The rows below give T cell receptor beta chains drawn from one sample of a study of T-cell reconstitution after alpha-beta-depleted transplantation in children. One entry per CDR3 protein results from TCRdb running MiXCR on the PCR reads. This sample has roughly 200,000 distinct CDR3 sequences; approximately 6.8% occur once, and the top ten carry over 2.5%. Sequenced material: PBMCs from the stem cell graft donor, taken from the stem cell graft. The receptors were sampled from a human donor who donated a stem cell graft to a child with Wiskott-Aldrich syndrome. Both conserved end residues are trimmed from each CDR3.

J | V | CDR3
TRBJ2-1 | TRBV5-5 | ASRGTSGHNEQF
TRBJ2-2 | TRBV7-6 | ASSRGVGQNGELF
TRBJ2-5 | TRBV7-2 | ASSHLSSGGARETQY
TRBJ1-1 | TRBV20-1 | SARTGANTEAF
TRBJ2-3 | TRBV9 | ASSAALGVGTDTQY
TRBJ2-1 | TRBV5-5 | ASTPSRGFGEQF
TRBJ2-7 | TRBV18 | ASSPNGNSYEQY
TRBJ2-1 | TRBV20-1 | SARGPREGYNEQF
TRBJ2-5 | TRBV5-5 | ASSLGAVQETQY
TRBJ2-1 | TRBV7-2 | ASSPPVGAVNNEQF
TRBJ2-7 | TRBV7-8 | ASSFRTWADEQY
TRBJ1-6 | TRBV3-1 | ASCLGSPLH
TRBJ2-1 | TRBV20-1 | SARLGVDGEQF
TRBJ2-5 | TRBV10-3 | AISGIGTGIQETQY
TRBJ2-7 | TRBV10-3 | AAAGTGTYEQY
TRBJ1-5 | TRBV7-8 | ASSAQGALGQPQH
TRBJ2-4 | TRBV3-1 | ASSQDPGGFKNIQY
TRBJ1-6 | TRBV15 | ATSRDSRAGINSPLH
TRBJ1-4 | TRBV30 | ACGTGEKLF
TRBJ2-1 | TRBV12-3/TRBV12-4 | ASSLGAGVYNEQF
TRBJ2-1 | TRBV20-1 | SARSGTSGYNEQF
TRBJ1-3 | TRBV18 | ASSHGTGATGNTIY
TRBJ2-1 | TRBV5-1 | ASHSNRDSYSYNEQF
TRBJ2-5 | TRBV9 | ASSFTGTTGETQY